This TCR beta chain was captured by sequencing in a study of vaccination and CD4 T cells after COVID-19. At the level of the study: Convalescent donors totaled six males and four females, including two who were Hispanic.

Turning to this clonotype: The antigen remains unidentified.

The Oncomine TCR Beta short-read assay was applied to DNA of cultured CD4+ T cells. MiXCR, applied by TCRdb to the PCR reads, yields one record per CDR3 protein. Among about 4,600 distinct CDR3 sequences, roughly 40% were seen once, and the ten largest hold 41%. Treatment in this sample: approximately 9-day PBMC culture with coronavirus spike peptide pools or control peptides (ViraFEST assay). Each of days 3 and 7 saw half the medium replaced by fresh IL-2 medium. The TCR comes from a human donor who had recovered from COVID-19. The sequenced sample consisted of CD4+ T cells from blood, cultured in vitro.

In DNA form, the CDR3 reads TGTGCCAGCGGAGCCTTGGACGGGTATGAAAAACTGTTTTTT. Translation gives CASGALDGYEKLFF. The V call is TRBV28, the J call TRBJ1-4, with unresolved D. CDR1 and CDR2 from the germline V gene are MDHEN and SYDVKM. The CDR3 loop spans 14 amino acids. Trimming stripped 8 bases from V and 6 bases from J, with 16 bases between.